The sequence of this T cell receptor (beta chain) was determined in a study of blood T cell repertoires in COVID-19. Looking at the study overall: Samples taken during acute and convalescent COVID-19 were collected in the United States, Italy and Spain. From T cells, B-cell-depleted T cells, or PBMCs came the material, which was cDNA or gDNA.

Germline assignment: CDR1 KGHDR and CDR2 SFDVKD. This CDR3 is built from 13 residues. Trimming cost V 2 bases and J 6 bases, with 6 bases left between them. Repertoires were generated with immunoSEQ multiplex PCR, while TCRdb's copy carries only in-frame clones and drops some. The table records approximately 180,000 clones, about 85% of them present only once. This receptor was obtained from a man in his sixties with active or convalescent COVID-19. V and J are TRBV24-1 and TRBJ2-2, with D tentatively TRBD2 (5 bases). Material for sequencing was peripheral blood. In DNA form, the CDR3 reads TGTGCCACCAGTGATTACGGGGCCGGGGAGCTGTTTTTT. Its translation is CATSDYGAGELFF.